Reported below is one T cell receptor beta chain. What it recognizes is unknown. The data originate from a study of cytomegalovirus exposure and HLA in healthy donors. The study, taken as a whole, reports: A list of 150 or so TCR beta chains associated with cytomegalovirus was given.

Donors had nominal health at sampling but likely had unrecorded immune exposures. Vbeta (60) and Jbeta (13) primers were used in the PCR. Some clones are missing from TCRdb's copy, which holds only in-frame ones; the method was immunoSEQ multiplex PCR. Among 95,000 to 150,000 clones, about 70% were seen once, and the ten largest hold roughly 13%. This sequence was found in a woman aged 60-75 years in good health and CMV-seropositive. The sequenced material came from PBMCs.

The DNA of the CDR3 is TGCAGCGTCAGACAGGGCGCCTCTGGGGCCAACGTCCTGACTTTC. It codes for CSVRQGASGANVLTF. The chain combines TRBV29-1 with TRBJ2-6, with 7 bases matching TRBD1. This CDR3 spans 15 amino acids. Germline values: CDR1 SQVTM, CDR2 ANQGSEA. J lost 0 bases, V lost 6 bases, and 5 bases had no gene match. Variable domain in full (rest from reference TRBV29-1 and TRBJ2-6): SAVISQKPSRDICQRGTSLTIQCQVDSQVTMMFWYRQQPGQSLTLIATANQGSEATYESGFVIDKFPISRPNLTFSTLTVSNMSPEDSSIYLCSVRQGASGANVLTFGAGSRLTVL.